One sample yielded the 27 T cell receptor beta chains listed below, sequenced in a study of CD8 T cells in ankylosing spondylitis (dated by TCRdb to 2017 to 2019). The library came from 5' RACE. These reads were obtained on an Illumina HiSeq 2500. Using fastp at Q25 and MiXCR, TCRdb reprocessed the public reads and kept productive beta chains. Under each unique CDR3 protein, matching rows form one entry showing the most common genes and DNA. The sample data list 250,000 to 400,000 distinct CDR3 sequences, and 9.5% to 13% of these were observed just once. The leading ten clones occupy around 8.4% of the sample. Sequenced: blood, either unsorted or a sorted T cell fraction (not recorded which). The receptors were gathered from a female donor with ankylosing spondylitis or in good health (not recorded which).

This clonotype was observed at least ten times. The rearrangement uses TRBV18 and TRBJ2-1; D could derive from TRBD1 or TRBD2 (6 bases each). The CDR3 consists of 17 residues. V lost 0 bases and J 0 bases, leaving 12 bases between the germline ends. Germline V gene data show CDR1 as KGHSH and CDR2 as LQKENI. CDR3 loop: CASSPPTGGSSYNEQFF. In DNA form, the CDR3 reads TGTGCCAGCTCACCACCGACAGGAGGGAGCTCCTACAATGAGCAGTTCTTC.

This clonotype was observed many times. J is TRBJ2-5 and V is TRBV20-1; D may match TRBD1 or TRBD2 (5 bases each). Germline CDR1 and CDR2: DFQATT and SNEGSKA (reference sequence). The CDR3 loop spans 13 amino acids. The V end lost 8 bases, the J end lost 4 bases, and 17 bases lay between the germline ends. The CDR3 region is CSPSTSGGETQYF. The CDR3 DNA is TGCAGTCCCAGCACCTCTGGGGGAGAGACCCAGTACTTC.

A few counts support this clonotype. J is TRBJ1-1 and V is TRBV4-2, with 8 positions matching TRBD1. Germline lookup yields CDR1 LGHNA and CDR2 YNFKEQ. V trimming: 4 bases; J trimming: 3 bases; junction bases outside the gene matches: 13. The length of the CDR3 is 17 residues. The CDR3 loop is CASSPRLQGGGDTEAFF. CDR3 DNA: TGTGCCAGCAGCCCTCGCCTACAGGGGGGCGGGGACACTGAAGCTTTCTTT.

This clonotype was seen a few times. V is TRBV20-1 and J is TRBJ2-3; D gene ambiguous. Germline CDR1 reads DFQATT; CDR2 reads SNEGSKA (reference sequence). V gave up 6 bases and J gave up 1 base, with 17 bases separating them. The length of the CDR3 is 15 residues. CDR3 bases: TGCAGTGCCGCGCCAGTACTCCAGGGCACAGATACGCAGTATTTT. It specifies CSAAPVLQGTDTQYF.

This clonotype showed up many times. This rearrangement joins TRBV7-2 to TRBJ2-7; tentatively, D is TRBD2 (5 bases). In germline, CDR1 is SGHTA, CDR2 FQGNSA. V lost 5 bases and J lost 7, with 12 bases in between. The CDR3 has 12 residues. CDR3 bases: TGTGCCAGCAGCCTGAGGGCCGGGGAGCAGTACTTC. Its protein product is CASSLRAGEQYF.

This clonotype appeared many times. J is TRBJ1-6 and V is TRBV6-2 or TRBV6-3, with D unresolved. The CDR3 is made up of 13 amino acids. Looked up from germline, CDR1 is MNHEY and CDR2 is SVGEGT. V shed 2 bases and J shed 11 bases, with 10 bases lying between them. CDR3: CASSYDERTPLHF. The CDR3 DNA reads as TGTGCCAGCAGTTACGACGAGCGTACACCCCTCCACTTT.

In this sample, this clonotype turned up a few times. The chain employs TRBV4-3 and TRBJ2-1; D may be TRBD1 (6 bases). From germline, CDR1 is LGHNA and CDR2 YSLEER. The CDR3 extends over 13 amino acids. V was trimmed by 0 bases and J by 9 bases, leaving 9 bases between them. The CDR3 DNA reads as TGCGCCAGCAGCCAAGAACAGGGTATTGAGCAGTTCTTC. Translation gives CASSQEQGIEQFF.

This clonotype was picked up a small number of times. In DNA form, the CDR3 reads TGTGCCAGCATACCACGACTAGCGGGGGGGAGCTCCTACGAGCAGTACTTC. As protein: CASIPRLAGGSSYEQYF. V and J are TRBV7-8 and TRBJ2-7, with TRBD2 matching 14 bases. The CDR3 has 17 amino acids. In germline, CDR1 is SGHVS, CDR2 FQNEAQ. J lost 0 bases, V lost 7 bases, and 8 bases had no gene match.

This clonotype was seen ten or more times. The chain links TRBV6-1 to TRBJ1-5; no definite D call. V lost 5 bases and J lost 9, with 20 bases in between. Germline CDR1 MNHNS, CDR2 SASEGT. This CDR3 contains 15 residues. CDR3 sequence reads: CASSRSPEWKGPQHF. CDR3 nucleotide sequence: TGTGCCAGCAGTCGATCTCCGGAGTGGAAAGGGCCCCAGCATTTT.

CDR3 DNA sequence: TGTGCCAGCAGCTGGGCCCCGGACAGCGGGGACTTCTTC. This codes for CASSWAPDSGDFF. The rearrangement joins TRBV5-5 to TRBJ2-1, with D tentatively TRBD2 (7 bases). The CDR3 runs 13 residues. CDR1 and CDR2 (germline): SGHKS, YYEKEE (reference sequence). The V end was cut by 3 bases, the J end by 16 bases, with 20 bases between.

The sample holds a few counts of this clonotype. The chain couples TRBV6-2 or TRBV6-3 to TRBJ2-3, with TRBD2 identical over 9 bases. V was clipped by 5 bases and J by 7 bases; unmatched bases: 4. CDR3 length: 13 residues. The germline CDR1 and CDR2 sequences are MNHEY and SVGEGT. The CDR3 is CASSTGLANTQYF. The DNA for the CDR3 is TGTGCCAGCAGTACAGGACTAGCGAATACGCAGTATTTT.

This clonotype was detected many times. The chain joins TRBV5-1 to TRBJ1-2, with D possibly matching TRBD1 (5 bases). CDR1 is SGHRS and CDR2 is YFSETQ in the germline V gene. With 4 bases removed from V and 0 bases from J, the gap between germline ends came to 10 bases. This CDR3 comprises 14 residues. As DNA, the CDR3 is TGCGCCAGCAGCCCGGGACTTTCTAACTATGGCTACACCTTC. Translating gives CASSPGLSNYGYTF.

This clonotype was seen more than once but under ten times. In DNA, the CDR3 is TGTGCCAGCAGATATAGCACAGATACGCAGTATTTT. This gives the protein CASRYSTDTQYF. The chain has TRBV7-9 and TRBJ2-3; D ambiguous. The germline V gene has CDR1 SEHNR and CDR2 FQNEAQ (reference sequence). The CDR3 spans 12 residues. The V end lost 6 bases, the J end lost 0 bases, and 4 bases lay between the germline ends.

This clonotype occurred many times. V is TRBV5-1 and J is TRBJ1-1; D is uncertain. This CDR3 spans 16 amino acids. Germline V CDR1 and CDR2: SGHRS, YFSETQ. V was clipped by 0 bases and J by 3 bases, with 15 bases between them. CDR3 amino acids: CASSLEAGPLDTEAFF. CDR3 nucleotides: TGCGCCAGCAGCTTGGAAGCAGGCCCCTTGGACACTGAAGCTTTCTTT.

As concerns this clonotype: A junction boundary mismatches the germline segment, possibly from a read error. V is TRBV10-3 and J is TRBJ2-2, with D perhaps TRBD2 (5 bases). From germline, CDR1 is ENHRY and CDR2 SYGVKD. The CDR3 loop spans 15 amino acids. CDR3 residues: CDIRGDRENTGELIF. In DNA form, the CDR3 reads TGTGACATCCGAGGCGACCGAGAGAACACCGGGGAGCTGATTTTT.

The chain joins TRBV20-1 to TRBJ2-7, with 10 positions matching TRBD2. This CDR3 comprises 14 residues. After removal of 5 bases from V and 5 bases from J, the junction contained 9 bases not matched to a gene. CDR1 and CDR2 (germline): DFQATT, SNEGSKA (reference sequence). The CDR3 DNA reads TGCAGTGCTCAGCCGGGACTAGCGAACCACGAGCAGTACTTC. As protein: CSAQPGLANHEQYF.

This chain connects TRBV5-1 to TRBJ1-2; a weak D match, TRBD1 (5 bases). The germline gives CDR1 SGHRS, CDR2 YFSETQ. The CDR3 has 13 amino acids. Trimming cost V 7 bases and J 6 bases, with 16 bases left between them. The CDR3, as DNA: TGCGCCAGCGGGACCGGGGGGGACCATGGCTACACCTTC. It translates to CASGTGGDHGYTF.

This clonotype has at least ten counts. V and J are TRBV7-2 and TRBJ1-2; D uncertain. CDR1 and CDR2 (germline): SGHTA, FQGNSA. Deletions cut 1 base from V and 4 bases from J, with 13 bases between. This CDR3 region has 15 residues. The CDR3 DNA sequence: TGTGCCAGCAGCTTAGGGGGTACAGCGACCTATGGCTACACCTTC. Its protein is CASSLGGTATYGYTF.

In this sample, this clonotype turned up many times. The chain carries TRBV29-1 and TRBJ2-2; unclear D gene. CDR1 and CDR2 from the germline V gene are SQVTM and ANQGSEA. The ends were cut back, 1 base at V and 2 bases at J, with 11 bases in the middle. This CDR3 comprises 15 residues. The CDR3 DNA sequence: TGCAGCGTTGAAGGCACTAACAAAAACACCGGGGAGCTGTTTTTT. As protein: CSVEGTNKNTGELFF.

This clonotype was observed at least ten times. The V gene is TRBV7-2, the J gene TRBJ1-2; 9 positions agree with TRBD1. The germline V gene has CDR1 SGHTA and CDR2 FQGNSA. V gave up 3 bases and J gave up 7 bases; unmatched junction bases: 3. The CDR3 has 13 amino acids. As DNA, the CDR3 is TGTGCCAGCAGCTTCGGGACAGGGTCTGGCTACACCTTC. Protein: CASSFGTGSGYTF.

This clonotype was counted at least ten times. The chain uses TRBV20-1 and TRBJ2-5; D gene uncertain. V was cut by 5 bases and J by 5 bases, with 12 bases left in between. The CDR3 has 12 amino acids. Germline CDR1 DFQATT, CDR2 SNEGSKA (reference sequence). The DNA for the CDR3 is TGCAGTGCTGCTACTCTCGGCGAGACCCAGTACTTC. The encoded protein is CSAATLGETQYF.

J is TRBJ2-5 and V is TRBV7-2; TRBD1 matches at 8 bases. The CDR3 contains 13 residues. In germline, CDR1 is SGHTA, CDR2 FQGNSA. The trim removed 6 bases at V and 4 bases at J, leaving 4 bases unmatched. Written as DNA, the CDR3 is TGTGCCAGCAGACTGACAGGGGTAGAGACCCAGTACTTC. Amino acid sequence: CASRLTGVETQYF.

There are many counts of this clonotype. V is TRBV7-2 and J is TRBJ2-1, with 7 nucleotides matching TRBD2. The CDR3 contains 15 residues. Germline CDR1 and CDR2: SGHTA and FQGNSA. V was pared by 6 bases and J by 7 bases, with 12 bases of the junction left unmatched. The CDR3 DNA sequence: TGTGCCAGCAGTAATACGGGGGGACCAATGAATGAGCAGTTCTTC. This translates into CASSNTGGPMNEQFF.

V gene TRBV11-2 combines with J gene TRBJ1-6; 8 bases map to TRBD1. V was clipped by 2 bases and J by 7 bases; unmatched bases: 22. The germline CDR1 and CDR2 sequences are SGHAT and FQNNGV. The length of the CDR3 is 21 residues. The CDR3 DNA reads TGTGCCAGCAGCTTACTGCCCATCCAACGGGACAGGAGAAAATTGAATTCACCCCTCCACTTT. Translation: CASSLLPIQRDRRKLNSPLHF.

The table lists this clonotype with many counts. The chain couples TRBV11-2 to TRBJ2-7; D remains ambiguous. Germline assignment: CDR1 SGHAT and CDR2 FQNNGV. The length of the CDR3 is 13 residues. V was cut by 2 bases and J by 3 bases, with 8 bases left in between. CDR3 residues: CASSLYGGYEQYF. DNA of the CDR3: TGTGCCAGCAGCTTATACGGCGGCTACGAGCAGTACTTC.

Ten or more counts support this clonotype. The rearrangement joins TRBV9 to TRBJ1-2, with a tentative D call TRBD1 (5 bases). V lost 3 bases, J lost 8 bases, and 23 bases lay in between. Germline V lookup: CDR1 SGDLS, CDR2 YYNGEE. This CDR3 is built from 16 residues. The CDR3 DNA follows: TGTGCCAGCAGCGCCTTAAAACGGGGACTCAAAGGCGGCTACACCTTC. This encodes CASSALKRGLKGGYTF. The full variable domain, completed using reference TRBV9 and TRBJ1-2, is DSGVTQTPKHLITATGQRVTLRCSPRSGDLSVYWYQQSLDQGLQFLIQYYNGEERAKGNILERFSAQQFPDLHSELNLSSLELGDSALYFCASSALKRGLKGGYTFGSGTRLTVV.

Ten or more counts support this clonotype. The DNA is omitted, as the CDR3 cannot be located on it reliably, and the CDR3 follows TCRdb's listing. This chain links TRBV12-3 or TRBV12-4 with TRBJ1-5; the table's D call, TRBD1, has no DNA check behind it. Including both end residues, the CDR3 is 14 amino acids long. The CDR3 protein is CASSLTALWQPQHF.